These 12 T cell receptor beta chains share one sample of origin, sequenced in a study of T cells generated in artificial thymic organoids. TCRalpha and TCRbeta libraries were amplified separately by semi-nested PCR with TRAC or TRBC reverse primers. TCRdb processed the 5' RACE reads anew with MiXCR; each CDR3 protein has one entry. The data show 7,000 to 8,500 distinct CDR3 sequences, more than 20% seen once. Artificial thymic organoids aggregated human hematopoietic stem and progenitor cells with human DLL1-expressing MS5 murine stromal cells. The seeding cells were CD34+CD3- hematopoietic stem and progenitor cells purified by FACS to remove T cells. These receptors are not linked to any known antigen. Sequencing was done on a sample of naive CD8+ T cells grown in artificial thymic organoids from cord blood stem and progenitor cells. Documented subset: CD3+TCRalphabeta+CD8SP T cells; for blood, CD45RO-CCR7+ naive CD8+ T cells. The receptors originated from a human donor who gave cord blood stem cells for thymic organoid culture, a cardiac surgery patient who gave postnatal thymus, or a blood donor (not recorded which).

A remark on this clonotype: The junction shows a germline mismatch at one end, possibly a read error. V usage is TRBV7-2 and J usage is TRBJ2-1, with 8 bases matching TRBD2. The germline V gene has CDR1 SGHTA and CDR2 FQGNSA. CDR3 length equals 15 residues. CDR3 in amino acids: CSSSVSGGFYNEQFF. The CDR3 nucleotides read TGTTCCAGCAGCGTCAGCGGGGGATTCTACAATGAGCAGTTCTTC.

This clonotype was seen more than once but under ten times. The CDR3 loop is CASSSWGRCYEQYF. Written as DNA, the CDR3 is TGTGCCAGCAGCTCCTGGGGGAGGTGCTACGAGCAGTACTTC. This chain uses TRBV11-2 with TRBJ2-7, with D perhaps TRBD2 (6 bases). Germline CDR1 SGHAT, CDR2 FQNNGV. The CDR3 totals 14 residues. V lost 4 bases and J lost 3, with 13 bases in between.

This clonotype is judged medium-sized. Here the CDR3 DNA reads TGCGCCAGCAGCCAACTACCCTTAGGAAGGATTATTCCCTACAATGAGCAGTTCTTC. Translated, it gives CASSQLPLGRIIPYNEQFF. This chain connects TRBV4-1 to TRBJ2-1; D call uncertain. The CDR3 runs to 19 residues. Germline V lookup: CDR1 MGHRA, CDR2 YSYEKL. Trimming removed 2 bases at V and 2 bases at J, with 22 bases between.

This chain joins TRBV6-1 and TRBJ2-7; no firm D call. V was cut by 8 bases and J by 4 bases, with 6 bases left in between. Germline CDR1 MNHNS, CDR2 SASEGT. CDR3 length: 10 residues. The CDR3 here is CASPSYEQYF. CDR3 bases: TGTGCCAGCCCCAGTTACGAGCAGTACTTC.

In its sample, this clonotype was seen once. The J gene is TRBJ2-1, the V gene TRBV4-1, with TRBD2 matching 7 bases. The CDR3 covers 16 residues. CDR1 and CDR2 (germline): MGHRA, YSYEKL. With 0 bases clipped from V and 7 bases from J, the junction kept 9 bases outside the gene matches. The CDR3 bases are TGCGCCAGCAGCCAAGAAAAGCGCGGGAGCCGGAATGAGCAGTTCTTC. Translating it yields CASSQEKRGSRNEQFF.

This clonotype came up a few times. The chain recombines TRBV4-3 with TRBJ2-2; possibly TRBD2 for D (6 bases). This CDR3 is built from 15 residues. V dropped 3 bases and J dropped 3 bases, with 11 bases sitting between them. Germline assignment: CDR1 LGHNA and CDR2 YSLEER. The CDR3 is CASSQGGPYTGELFF. In DNA form, the CDR3 reads TGCGCCAGCAGCCAGGGGGGACCGTACACCGGGGAGCTGTTTTTT.

By share, this clonotype ranks as medium-sized. The chain uses TRBV18 and TRBJ2-7; 7 nucleotides agree with TRBD1. Looked up from germline, CDR1 is KGHSH and CDR2 is LQKENI. This CDR3 spans 14 amino acids. Trimming took 5 bases from V and 2 from J; bases not matched to a gene: 6. CDR3 in DNA: TGTGCCAGCTCAAGTGACAGGGTACCCTACGAGCAGTACTTC. This encodes CASSSDRVPYEQYF.

For this clonotype: A clone one base away is much larger, so this may be a read error. This rearrangement joins TRBV28 to TRBJ2-3, with 7 positions matching TRBD1. This CDR3 is built from 14 residues. The ends lost 10 bases at V and 1 base at J; junction bases unmatched: 8. Germline values: CDR1 MDHEN, CDR2 SYDVKM. The CDR3 coding sequence is TGTGCCAACAGGAACAGGGGAGGCACAGATACGCAGTATTTT. Its translation: CANRNRGGTDTQYF. Full variable domain (rest looked up from reference TRBV28 and TRBJ2-3): DVKVTQSSRYLVKRTGEKVFLECVQDMDHENMFWYRQDPGLGLRLIYFSYDVKMKEKGDIPEGYSVSREKKERFSLILESASTNQTSMYLCANRNRGGTDTQYFGPGTRLTVL.

This clonotype was seen a single time. V usage is TRBV3-1 and J usage is TRBJ1-6; no clear D gene. Germline assignment: CDR1 LGHDT and CDR2 YNNKEL (reference sequence). V was trimmed by 4 bases and J by 1 base, leaving 8 bases between them. The CDR3 runs to 15 residues. CDR3 protein: CASSRGGSYNSPLHF. The CDR3 DNA sequence: TGTGCCAGCAGCCGCGGTGGGTCCTATAATTCACCCCTCCACTTT.

V gene TRBV2 combines with J gene TRBJ1-2, with 9 bases aligning to TRBD1. V shed 6 bases and J 4 bases; nucleotides not matched to a gene: 6. There are 14 residues in the CDR3. CDR1 SNHLY and CDR2 FYNNEI come from the germline V gene. CDR3 in DNA: TGTGCCAGCAGCAAGGGACAGGGCTGCTATGGCTACACCTTC. Translation: CASSKGQGCYGYTF.

This clonotype was counted a few times. The chain carries TRBV5-1 and TRBJ2-6; 8 bases are shared with TRBD1. J was trimmed by 2 bases and V by 2 bases; bases with no gene match: 9. This CDR3 has 18 residues. CDR1 is SGHRS, CDR2 YFSETQ, per germline. The chain's CDR3 is CASSFGPLTGAGANVLTF. The CDR3 DNA is TGCGCCAGCAGCTTTGGCCCCCTGACAGGGGCTGGGGCCAACGTCCTGACTTTC.

By frequency in the sample, this clonotype is medium-sized. The rearrangement links TRBV5-1 to TRBJ2-3, with D perhaps TRBD1 (7 bases). The CDR3 loop spans 13 amino acids. Trimming took 2 bases from V and 5 from J, leaving 9 bases between them. Germline assignment: CDR1 SGHRS and CDR2 YFSETQ. CDR3: CASSFQGGDTQYF. The CDR3 DNA reads as TGCGCCAGCAGCTTCCAGGGGGGAGATACGCAGTATTTT.